The rows below give T cell receptor beta chains drawn from one sample of a study of control samples from healthy donors and cancer patients. Clones were read by immunoSEQ multiplex PCR, and TCRdb kept only the in-frame ones, dropping some. The table records 150,000 to 200,000 clones, 88% of them present only once. The specimen sequenced was blood. Source of these receptors: a woman under 40 in good health. CDR3s include the opening cysteine and the closing phenylalanine or tryptophan. The order of the fields is clone size, V gene, D gene, J gene, CDR3 protein, CDR3 DNA. D genes are given only for firm matches. Size values are once, few and many counts, or a class for expanded clones, and some rows have none.

abundance: NA; v_gene: TRBV19; d_gene: TRBD1; j_gene: TRBJ1-2; CDR3aa: CASSVPGQRSYGYTF; CDR3nt: TGTGCCAGTAGTGTACCGGGACAGAGAAGCTATGGCTACACCTTC
abundance: NA; v_gene: TRBV7-8; d_gene: TRBD2; j_gene: TRBJ2-5; CDR3aa: CASSPTSGGAGETQYF; CDR3nt: TGTGCCAGCAGCCCGACTAGCGGGGGGGCGGGAGAGACCCAGTACTTC
abundance: NA; v_gene: TRBV28; d_gene: NA; j_gene: TRBJ2-5; CDR3aa: CASKRLAETQYF; CDR3nt: TGTGCCAGCAAACGGCTAGCTGAGACCCAGTACTTC
abundance: NA; v_gene: TRBV10-3; d_gene: NA; j_gene: TRBJ2-3; CDR3aa: CATKPIAEYTDTQYF; CDR3nt: TGTGCCACGAAACCGATAGCGGAGTACACAGATACGCAGTATTTT
abundance: NA; v_gene: TRBV3-1/TRBV3-2; d_gene: NA; j_gene: TRBJ1-4; CDR3aa: CASSHGRREKLFF; CDR3nt: TGTGCCAGCAGCCATGGGCGGCGGGAAAAACTGTTTTTT
abundance: NA; v_gene: TRBV4-1; d_gene: TRBD2; j_gene: TRBJ2-3; CDR3aa: CASSQPGLADTQYF; CDR3nt: TGCGCCAGCAGCCAGCCGGGACTAGCAGATACGCAGTATTTT
abundance: few; v_gene: TRBV6-1; d_gene: NA; j_gene: TRBJ1-2; CDR3aa: CASSETTATAYGYTF; CDR3nt: TGTGCCAGCAGTGAAACGACAGCCACTGCCTATGGCTACACCTTC
abundance: NA; v_gene: TRBV3-1/TRBV3-2; d_gene: NA; j_gene: TRBJ1-5; CDR3aa: CASSLADSNQPQHF; CDR3nt: TGTGCCAGCAGCCTAGCGGATAGCAATCAGCCCCAGCATTTT
abundance: NA; v_gene: TRBV5-4; d_gene: TRBD2; j_gene: TRBJ2-3; CDR3aa: CASSPPLREGTDTQYF; CDR3nt: TGTGCCAGCAGCCCGCCATTACGGGAGGGCACAGATACGCAGTATTTT
abundance: NA; v_gene: TRBV25-1; d_gene: NA; j_gene: TRBJ1-5; CDR3aa: CASSDLTGQQPQHF; CDR3nt: TGTGCCAGCAGTGATCTCACAGGACAGCAGCCCCAGCATTTT
abundance: NA; v_gene: TRBV24-1; d_gene: NA; j_gene: TRBJ1-5; CDR3aa: CATSGGSNQPQHF; CDR3nt: TGTGCCACCAGTGGTGGTAGCAATCAGCCCCAGCATTTT
abundance: NA; v_gene: TRBV18; d_gene: NA; j_gene: TRBJ1-2; CDR3aa: CASSPARQNYGYTF; CDR3nt: TGTGCCAGCTCACCAGCGAGGCAGAACTATGGCTACACCTTC
abundance: NA; v_gene: TRBV9; d_gene: NA; j_gene: TRBJ1-6; CDR3aa: CASSDRGGSPLHF; CDR3nt: TGTGCCAGCAGCGATAGGGGGGGCTCACCCCTCCACTTT
abundance: NA; v_gene: TRBV6-5; d_gene: NA; j_gene: TRBJ1-5; CDR3aa: CASSYGGGSNQPQHF; CDR3nt: TGTGCCAGCAGTTACGGGGGGGGAAGCAATCAGCCCCAGCATTTT
abundance: NA; v_gene: TRBV5-4; d_gene: NA; j_gene: TRBJ2-5; CDR3aa: CASSSGPLGRETQYF; CDR3nt: TGTGCCAGCAGCTCGGGTCCCCTAGGTAGAGAGACCCAGTACTTC
abundance: NA; v_gene: TRBV27; d_gene: NA; j_gene: TRBJ1-2; CDR3aa: CASSFVSNLRGVNYGYTF; CDR3nt: TGTGCCAGCAGTTTTGTCTCAAATCTCCGGGGAGTAAACTATGGCTACACCTTC
abundance: once; v_gene: TRBV5-4; d_gene: TRBD2; j_gene: TRBJ2-5; CDR3aa: CASSFPSGRAGETQYF; CDR3nt: TGTGCCAGCAGCTTTCCTAGCGGGAGGGCCGGGGAGACCCAGTACTTC
abundance: few; v_gene: TRBV5-1; d_gene: NA; j_gene: TRBJ1-2; CDR3aa: CASSRENYGYTF; CDR3nt: TGCGCCAGCAGTCGGGAAAACTATGGCTACACCTTC
abundance: NA; v_gene: TRBV3-1/TRBV3-2; d_gene: TRBD1; j_gene: TRBJ1-2; CDR3aa: CASSAHPQGNYGYTF; CDR3nt: TGTGCCAGCAGCGCCCACCCACAGGGGAACTATGGCTACACCTTC
abundance: NA; v_gene: TRBV14; d_gene: NA; j_gene: TRBJ1-2; CDR3aa: CASSQDHPFGYGYTF; CDR3nt: TGTGCCAGCAGCCAAGATCATCCGTTTGGGTATGGCTACACCTTC
abundance: NA; v_gene: TRBV5-1; d_gene: NA; j_gene: TRBJ1-1; CDR3aa: CASSTTGREGTEAFF; CDR3nt: TGCGCCAGCAGCACAACGGGTCGAGAGGGGACTGAAGCTTTCTTT
abundance: NA; v_gene: TRBV6-2/TRBV6-3; d_gene: NA; j_gene: TRBJ2-1; CDR3aa: CASSYFNSPGNEQFF; CDR3nt: TGTGCCAGCAGTTATTTTAACTCACCGGGCAATGAGCAGTTCTTC
abundance: NA; v_gene: TRBV4-1; d_gene: NA; j_gene: TRBJ1-4; CDR3aa: CASSSDGVGGEKLFF; CDR3nt: TGCGCCAGCAGCTCAGACGGGGTTGGTGGTGAAAAACTGTTTTTT
abundance: NA; v_gene: TRBV9; d_gene: NA; j_gene: TRBJ2-2; CDR3aa: CASSVTGNTGELFF; CDR3nt: TGTGCCAGCAGCGTCACAGGGAACACCGGGGAGCTGTTTTTT
abundance: NA; v_gene: TRBV28; d_gene: NA; j_gene: TRBJ1-5; CDR3aa: CASSHIRDSNQPQHF; CDR3nt: TGTGCCAGCAGCCATATCCGGGATAGCAATCAGCCCCAGCATTTT
abundance: NA; v_gene: TRBV3-1/TRBV3-2; d_gene: NA; j_gene: TRBJ1-1; CDR3aa: CASSPANTEAFF; CDR3nt: TGTGCCAGCAGCCCTGCCAACACTGAAGCTTTCTTT
abundance: NA; v_gene: TRBV6-1; d_gene: NA; j_gene: TRBJ1-1; CDR3aa: CASSDDQSTEAFF; CDR3nt: TGTGCCAGCAGTGACGACCAGAGCACTGAAGCTTTCTTT
abundance: NA; v_gene: TRBV6-4; d_gene: NA; j_gene: TRBJ2-1; CDR3aa: CASSDSTSYNEQFF; CDR3nt: TGTGCCAGCAGTGACTCAACTAGCTACAATGAGCAGTTCTTC
abundance: NA; v_gene: TRBV7-9; d_gene: TRBD2; j_gene: TRBJ2-7; CDR3aa: CASSPRLAGAYEQYF; CDR3nt: TGTGCCAGCAGCCCCCGACTAGCGGGAGCTTACGAGCAGTACTTC
abundance: NA; v_gene: TRBV6-5; d_gene: NA; j_gene: TRBJ1-5; CDR3aa: CASSYLTGPGNQPQHF; CDR3nt: TGTGCCAGCAGTTACTTAACAGGGCCCGGCAATCAGCCCCAGCATTTT
abundance: once; v_gene: TRBV27; d_gene: NA; j_gene: TRBJ2-3; CDR3aa: CASSLKSARSDTQYF; CDR3nt: TGTGCCAGCAGTTTAAAGTCAGCCAGGTCAGATACGCAGTATTTT
abundance: NA; v_gene: TRBV29-1; d_gene: NA; j_gene: TRBJ2-1; CDR3aa: CSAPTGQRPYNEQFF; CDR3nt: TGCAGCGCTCCTACGGGACAACGCCCCTACAATGAGCAGTTCTTC
abundance: NA; v_gene: TRBV28; d_gene: TRBD1; j_gene: TRBJ1-1; CDR3aa: CASSFRQGAAFGAFF; CDR3nt: TGTGCCAGCAGCTTTCGACAGGGGGCGGCCTTTGGAGCTTTCTTT